One sample yielded the 18 T cell receptor beta chains listed below, sequenced in a study of metastatic and nonmetastatic thyroid tumors. Via MiXCR, TCRdb re-called the PCR reads. The data show approximately 20,000 clones, with 25% to 35% seen just once and about 10% held by the top ten. Thyroid surgery had not been preceded by any treatment in any patient. Sequenced sample: tumor tissue. These receptors originate from a female donor with papillary thyroid cancer or a benign thyroid nodule (not recorded which). Some clones in this sample may be carry-over from other donors' samples.

This clone was counted between two and nine times. The rearrangement uses TRBV12-3 or TRBV12-4 and TRBJ2-1, with TRBD1 matching over 9 bases. CDR3 size: 14 residues. The trim removed 5 bases at V and 4 bases at J, leaving 3 bases unmatched. DNA for the CDR3: TGTGCCAGCAGTCCCGGGACAGGGTACAATGAGCAGTTCTTC. It yields the protein CASSPGTGYNEQFF.

Ten or more counts support this clone. The chain has TRBV3-1 and TRBJ2-7, with 13 bases aligning to TRBD2. This CDR3 spans 15 amino acids. Germline CDR1 and CDR2: LGHDT and YNNKEL (reference sequence). With V trimmed by 3 bases and J by 2 bases, 1 base remained unmatched. The CDR3 region has the DNA TGTGCCAGCAGCCAGACTAGCGGGAGGACCTACGAGCAGTACTTC. Its protein product is CASSQTSGRTYEQYF.

There are many counts of this clone. This sequence may be a read error, since a much larger clone differs from it by one base. In this CDR3 the conserved last residue, phenylalanine or tryptophan, is missing, so a read error is likely. The chain recombines TRBV11-1 with TRBJ2-7; D possibly corresponds to TRBD1 (7 bases). The length of the CDR3 is 15 residues. Germline lookup yields CDR1 SGHAT and CDR2 FQDESV (reference sequence). Trimming shortened V by 0 bases and J by 6 bases, and 15 bases separated the two germline ends. The CDR3 protein is CASSLAQGGLGEQYS. The CDR3 region has the DNA TGTGCCAGCAGCTTAGCCCAGGGGGGCCTCGGCGAGCAGTACTCC.

This clone occurred a few times. The gene calls are TRBV19 and TRBJ1-1; possible D gene TRBD1, 5 bases. In germline, CDR1 is LNHDA, CDR2 SQIVND (reference sequence). The CDR3 is 13 residues long. Trimming took 2 bases from V and 3 from J, leaving 7 bases between them. CDR3 region: CASSITGYTEAFF. CDR3 DNA: TGTGCCAGTAGTATAACAGGTTACACTGAAGCTTTCTTT.

This clone showed up just a few times. The junction shows a germline mismatch at one end, possibly a read error. CDR3 loop: CAISAGQGVSSQSQHF. Here the CDR3 DNA reads TGTGCCATCAGCGCGGGACAGGGTGTGTCGAGTCAGTCCCAGCATTTT. The V and J genes are TRBV10-3 and TRBJ1-5; TRBD1 matches 9 bases. The CDR3 sequence is 16 residues long. CDR1 is ENHRY and CDR2 is SYGVKD in the germline V gene.

This clone was seen ten or more times. V gene TRBV2 combines with J gene TRBJ2-1, with D perhaps given as TRBD1 or TRBD2 (5 bases each). The CDR3 totals 14 residues. Trimming took 6 bases from V and 0 from J, leaving 9 bases between them. Germline CDR1 and CDR2: SNHLY and FYNNEI. CDR3 nucleotides: TGTGCCAGCAGGGGGGATTCCTCCTACAATGAGCAGTTCTTC. Translating it yields CASRGDSSYNEQFF. Complete variable domain (other parts from reference TRBV2 and TRBJ2-1): EPEVTQTPSHQVTQMGQEVILRCVPISNHLYFYWYRQILGQKVEFLVSFYNNEISEKSEIFDDQFSVERPDGSNFTLKIRSTKLEDSAMYFCASRGDSSYNEQFFGPGTRLTVL.

The chain uses TRBV6-1 and TRBJ1-1; D unclear. Germline values: CDR1 MNHNS, CDR2 SASEGT. CDR3 length: 11 residues. The ends were cut back, 6 bases at V and 11 bases at J, with 13 bases in the middle. CDR3 residues: CASRFQDWAFF. CDR3 coding DNA: TGTGCCAGCAGATTCCAAGATTGGGCTTTCTTT.

The chain couples TRBV6-1 to TRBJ1-1; D unclear. The V end was cut by 5 bases, the J end by 5 bases, with 15 bases between. Per the germline V gene, CDR1 is MNHNS and CDR2 is SASEGT. This CDR3 spans 14 amino acids. CDR3 nucleotides: TGTGCCAGCAGTCTTGAGTCAGCGGGAACTGAAGCTTTCTTT. Its protein product is CASSLESAGTEAFF.

This clone was found many times. The same CDR3 can be traced to other DNA sequences in this sample. The chain combines TRBV13 with TRBJ1-2; 8 bases are shared with TRBD1. The CDR3 totals 14 residues. CDR1 and CDR2 from the germline V gene are PRHDT and FYEKMQ (reference sequence). V lost 4 bases, J lost 8 bases, and 9 bases stayed unmatched. The CDR3 region has the DNA TGTGCCAGCAGCTCGCCTGGACAGGGAGGAGGCTACACCTTC. Amino acids: CASSSPGQGGGYTF.

This clone appeared many times. The DNA of the CDR3 is TGTGCCAGCAGCGTGACAGGGGCGCTTTACTATGGCTACACCTTC. Its protein product is CASSVTGALYYGYTF. The V and J genes are TRBV14 and TRBJ1-2, with 8 bases lining up with TRBD1. V shed 5 bases, J shed 3 bases, and the junction held 8 bases outside the gene matches. Germline V gene lookup returns CDR1 SGHDN and CDR2 FVKESK. The CDR3 sequence is 15 residues long.

This clone was counted many times. This chain uses TRBV28 with TRBJ2-5; 11 bases line up with TRBD2. The V segment lost 6 bases and the J segment 2 bases; nucleotides outside the gene matches: 8. The length of the CDR3 is 16 residues. Germline CDR1 reads MDHEN; CDR2 reads SYDVKM. The CDR3 loop is CASSSPGLAEQETQYF. CDR3 DNA: TGTGCCAGCAGCTCACCGGGACTAGCGGAACAAGAGACCCAGTACTTC.

This clone is categorized as medium-sized (0.01 to 0.1%). The chain carries TRBV4-1 and TRBJ1-2; 8 nucleotides line up with TRBD1. CDR3 length equals 16 residues. V was pared by 1 base and J by 0 bases, with 4 bases of the junction left unmatched. The germline V gene encodes CDR1 MGHRA and CDR2 YSYEKL. The CDR3 coding sequence is TGCGCCAGCAGCCAAGCTGGGACAGGTTCTAACTATGGCTACACCTTC. Translated: CASSQAGTGSNYGYTF.

The chain combines TRBV2 with TRBJ2-2; 8 bases agree with TRBD2. V lost 6 bases, J lost 4 bases, and 4 bases stayed unmatched. The CDR3 spans 14 residues. Per the germline V gene, CDR1 is SNHLY and CDR2 is FYNNEI. CDR3 region: CASRGGLVTGELFF. As DNA, the CDR3 is TGTGCCAGCAGGGGGGGACTAGTCACCGGGGAGCTGTTTTTT.

This clone was found many times. At the DNA level, this CDR3 is encoded by other sequences in the same sample as well. The gene calls are TRBV14 and TRBJ1-4; D ambiguous. V lost 0 bases and J 8 bases, leaving 13 bases between the germline ends. This CDR3 region has 15 residues. Germline V gene data show CDR1 as SGHDN and CDR2 as FVKESK. CDR3 region: CASSQDGHSREKLFF. In DNA form, the CDR3 reads TGTGCCAGCAGCCAAGATGGTCACAGTAGAGAAAAACTGTTTTTT. Looking up the rest from reference TRBV14 and TRBJ1-4 gives the full variable domain: EAGVTQFPSHSVIEKGQTVTLRCDPISGHDNLYWYRRVMGKEIKFLLHFVKESKQDESGMPNNRFLAERTGGTYSTLKVQPAELEDSGVYFCASSQDGHSREKLFFGSGTQLSVL.

The count of this clone is one. The V call is TRBV30, the J call TRBJ1-3; unclear D gene. V was trimmed by 2 bases and J by 0 bases, leaving 14 bases between them. CDR3 size: 16 residues. Germline loops: CDR1 GTSNPN, CDR2 SVGIG (reference sequence). This CDR3 reads CAWSYGRHDSGNTIYF. CDR3 nucleotides: TGTGCCTGGAGTTACGGGCGCCACGACTCTGGAAACACCATATATTTT.

This clone turned up a few times. The rearrangement uses TRBV28 and TRBJ2-7, with D possibly matching TRBD1 (5 bases). The CDR3 runs 14 residues. In germline, CDR1 is MDHEN, CDR2 SYDVKM. The V gene lost 10 bases and the J gene lost 3 bases, with 19 bases spanning the gap. The DNA of the CDR3 is TGTGCCATCATTTCCCCGACAGAGTTCTACGAGCAGTACTTC. Translated: CAIISPTEFYEQYF.

The chain combines TRBV20-1 with TRBJ1-2; a possible D gene is TRBD1 (5 bases). The CDR3 is 13 residues long. Trimming shortened V by 5 bases and J by 6 bases, and 16 bases separated the two germline ends. Germline V gives CDR1 DFQATT, CDR2 SNEGSKA (reference sequence). CDR3 sequence: CSAVTGTQDGYTF. CDR3 DNA: TGCAGTGCTGTAACCGGGACCCAAGATGGCTACACCTTC.

This clone has just a few counts. Since a much larger clone is just one base distant, this may be a read error. The conserved final phenylalanine or tryptophan is absent from the CDR3, which likely points to a read error. This chain links TRBV29-1 with TRBJ1-2, with D unclear. Germline CDR1 reads SQVTM; CDR2 reads ANQGSEA. This CDR3 spans 14 amino acids. The V end was cut by 4 bases, the J end by 5 bases, with 17 bases between. The CDR3 reads CSVGASSRDYGYTS. CDR3 DNA sequence: TGCAGCGTTGGGGCCAGCTCCCGGGATTATGGCTACACCTCC.